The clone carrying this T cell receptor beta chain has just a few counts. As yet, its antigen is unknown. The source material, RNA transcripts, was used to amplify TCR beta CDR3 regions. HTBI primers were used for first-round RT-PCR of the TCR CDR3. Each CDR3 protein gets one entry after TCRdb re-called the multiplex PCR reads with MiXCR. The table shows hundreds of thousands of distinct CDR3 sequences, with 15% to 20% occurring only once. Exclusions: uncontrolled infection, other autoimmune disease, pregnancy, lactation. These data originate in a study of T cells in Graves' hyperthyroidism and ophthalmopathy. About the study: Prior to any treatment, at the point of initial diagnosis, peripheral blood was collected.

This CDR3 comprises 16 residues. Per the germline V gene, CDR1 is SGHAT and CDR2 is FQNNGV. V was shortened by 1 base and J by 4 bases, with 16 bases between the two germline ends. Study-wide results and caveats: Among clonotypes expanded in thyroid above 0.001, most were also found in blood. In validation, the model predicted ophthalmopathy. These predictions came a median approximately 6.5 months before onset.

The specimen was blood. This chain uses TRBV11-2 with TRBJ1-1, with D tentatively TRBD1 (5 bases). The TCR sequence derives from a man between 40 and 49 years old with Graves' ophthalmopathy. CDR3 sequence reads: CASSLVRGPKGTEAFF. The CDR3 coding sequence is TGTGCCAGCAGCTTAGTCCGGGGCCCTAAGGGCACTGAAGCTTTCTTT.